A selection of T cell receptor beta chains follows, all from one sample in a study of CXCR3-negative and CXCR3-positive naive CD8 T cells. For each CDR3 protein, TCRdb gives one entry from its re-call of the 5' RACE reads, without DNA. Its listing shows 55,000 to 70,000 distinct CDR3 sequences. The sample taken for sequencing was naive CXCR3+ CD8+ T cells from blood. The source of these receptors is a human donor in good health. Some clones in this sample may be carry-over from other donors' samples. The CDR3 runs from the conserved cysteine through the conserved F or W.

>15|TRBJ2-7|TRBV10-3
CAISESVDGSYEQYF
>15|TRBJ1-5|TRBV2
CASSDGTALNQPQHF
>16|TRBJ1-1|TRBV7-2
CASSSTGGKWHTEAFF
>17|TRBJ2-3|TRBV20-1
CSASWMGGRDVTDTQYF
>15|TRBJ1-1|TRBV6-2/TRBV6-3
CASSFRQGWNTEAFF
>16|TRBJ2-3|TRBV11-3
CASSLRRQGPADTQYF
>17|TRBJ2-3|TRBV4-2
CASSHGTSGTYTDTQYF
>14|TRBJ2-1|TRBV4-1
CASSPWTSGGEQFF
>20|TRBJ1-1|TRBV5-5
CASKLTWPEGQGRGGTEAFF
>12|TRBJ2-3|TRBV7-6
CASSLAPDTQYF
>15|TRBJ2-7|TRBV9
CASSPRPGTSYEQYF
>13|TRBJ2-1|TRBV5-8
CASSYLGGYEQFF
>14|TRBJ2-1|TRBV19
CASSIGQGYNEQFF
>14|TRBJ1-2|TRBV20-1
CSARVATVLSGYTF
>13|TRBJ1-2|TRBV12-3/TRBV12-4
CASTMPTGDGYTF
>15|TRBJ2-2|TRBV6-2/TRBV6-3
CASRDNRVETGELFF
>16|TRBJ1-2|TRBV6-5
CASSYPLDSPNYGYTF
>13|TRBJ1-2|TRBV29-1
CSARAMGIDGYTF
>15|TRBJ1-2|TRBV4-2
CASGQEGQGVDGYTF
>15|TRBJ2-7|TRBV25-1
CASSELAGSSYEQYF
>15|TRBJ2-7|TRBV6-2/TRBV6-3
CASSYSSSFSYEQYF
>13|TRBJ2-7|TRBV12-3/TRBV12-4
CASSMTGGYEQYF
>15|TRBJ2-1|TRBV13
CASSGQGADYNEQFF
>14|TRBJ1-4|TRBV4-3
CASSRDRVFEKLFF
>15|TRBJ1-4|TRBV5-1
CASSSTPDRGEKLFF
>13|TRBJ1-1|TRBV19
CASSPFSSTEAFF
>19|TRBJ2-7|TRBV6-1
CASSDNLGITEYGSYEQYF
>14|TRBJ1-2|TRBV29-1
CSVAGTGGDSGYTF
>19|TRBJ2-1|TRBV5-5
CASRSKMTSDIWFGNEQFF
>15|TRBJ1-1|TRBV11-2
CASSFSARMNTEAFF
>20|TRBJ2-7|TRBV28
CASSLPLIPTGAYRSYEQYF
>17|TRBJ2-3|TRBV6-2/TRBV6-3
CASSYSDAGPYTDTQYF
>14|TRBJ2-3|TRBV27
CASSLFGVSDTQYF
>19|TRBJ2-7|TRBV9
CASSVGFEWRGEIPYEQYF
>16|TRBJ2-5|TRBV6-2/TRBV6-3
CASSYSSVQPRETQYF
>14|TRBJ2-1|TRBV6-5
CASSYGGGYNEQFF
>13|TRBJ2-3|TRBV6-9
CAIRGVSTDTQYF
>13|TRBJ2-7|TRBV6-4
CASSPYQGYEQYF
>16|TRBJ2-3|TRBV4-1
CASSQDRLGVTDTQYF
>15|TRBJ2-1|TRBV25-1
CASSELGVGYNEQFF
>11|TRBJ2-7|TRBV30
CAWSVLYEQYF
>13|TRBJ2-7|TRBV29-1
CSVVTATSYEQYF
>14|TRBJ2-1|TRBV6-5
CASSPDSSYNEQFF
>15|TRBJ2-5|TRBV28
CASSLFSGGEETQYF
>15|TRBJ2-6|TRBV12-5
CASGNTVSGANVLTF
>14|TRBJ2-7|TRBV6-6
CASSARDTYYEQYF
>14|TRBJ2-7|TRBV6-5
CASSYVGQGYEQYF
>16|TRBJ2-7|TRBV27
CASSSTSGQPSYEQYF
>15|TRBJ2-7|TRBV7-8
CASSLAASDYYEQYF
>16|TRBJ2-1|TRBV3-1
CASSQDALADLVEQFF
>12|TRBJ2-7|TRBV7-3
CASSLTGADLYF
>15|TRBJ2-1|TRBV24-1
CASNHRSILANEQFF
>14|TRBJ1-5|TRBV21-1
CASSGGGAGEPQHF